Following are 27 T cell receptor beta chains from one sample sequenced in a study of long-term antiretroviral therapy in people with HIV. A v3.0 immunoSEQ assay was performed at survey level. Measured with immunoSEQ multiplex PCR; TCRdb has only the in-frame clones, and not every one. The sample has 20,000 to 30,000 clones, approximately 79% seen once. Material: unsorted PBMCs, obtained 1.2 years after starting antiretroviral therapy. The receptors originated from a woman in her thirties or forties with HIV.

The chain joins TRBV10-2 to TRBJ1-5; D is unresolved. The V gene's germline CDR1 is WSHSY and CDR2 SAAADI. V lost 3 bases and J lost 0, with 9 bases in between. The CDR3 spans 15 residues. Written as DNA, the CDR3 is TGCGCCAGCAGTGATTGGGGAAATAGCAATCAGCCCCAGCATTTT. Translation gives CASSDWGNSNQPQHF.

V gene TRBV19 combines with J gene TRBJ2-1; TRBD1 agrees at 9 bases. The germline CDR1 and CDR2 sequences are LNHDA and SQIVND (reference sequence). V shed 1 base, J shed 3 bases, and the junction held 7 bases outside the gene matches. The CDR3 runs to 17 residues. As DNA, the CDR3 is TGTGCCAGTAGTATAGGCCCCACAGGGGGCGGCTACAATGAGCAGTTCTTC. This sequence encodes CASSIGPTGGGYNEQFF.

The chain is built from TRBV30 and TRBJ2-2, with D possibly TRBD2 on 7 matching bases. Deletions cut 4 bases from V and 0 bases from J, with 12 bases between. CDR1 is GTSNPN, CDR2 SVGIG, per germline (reference sequence). The CDR3 covers 15 residues. For the CDR3, the DNA is TGTGCCTGGATCTGGGGGGGCACGAACACCGGGGAGCTGTTTTTT. Protein: CAWIWGGTNTGELFF. The variable domain in full, with the rest retrieved from reference TRBV30 and TRBJ2-2, is SQTIHQWPATLVQPVGSPLSLECTVEGTSNPNLYWYRQAAGRGLQLLFYSVGIGQISSEVPQNLSASRPQDRQFILSSKKLLLSDSGFYLCAWIWGGTNTGELFFGEGSRLTVL.

The chain couples TRBV30 to TRBJ2-3; D ambiguous. The ends were cut back, 2 bases at V and 0 bases at J, with 6 bases in the middle. This CDR3 has 13 residues. Germline V gene data show CDR1 as GTSNPN and CDR2 as SVGIG (reference sequence). CDR3 sequence reads: CAWSLRSTDTQYF. DNA for the CDR3: TGTGCCTGGAGTCTCCGGAGCACAGATACGCAGTATTTT.

V usage is TRBV5-4 and J usage is TRBJ1-1; D is unresolved. Germline V gene lookup returns CDR1 SGHNT and CDR2 YYREEE (reference sequence). Trimming cost V 0 bases and J 0 bases, with 12 bases left between them. The CDR3 runs 16 residues. The CDR3 protein is CASSLGERGLNTEAFF. The CDR3 nucleotides read TGTGCCAGCAGCTTGGGGGAACGGGGTTTGAACACTGAAGCTTTCTTT.

This clone was seen only once. The genes are TRBV2 and TRBJ2-2; 8 bases map to TRBD2. There are 15 residues in the CDR3. Losses at the gene ends were 2 bases for V and 4 bases for J; bases not matched to a gene: 3. Germline values: CDR1 SNHLY, CDR2 FYNNEI. The CDR3 bases are TGTGCCAGCAGTGAAACTAGCGGAACCACCGGGGAGCTGTTTTTT. This gives the protein CASSETSGTTGELFF.

This clone was seen only once. Germline is not matched at one junction end, which may reflect a read error. The V and J genes are TRBV19 and TRBJ2-3; 9 bases line up with TRBD1. The germline CDR1 and CDR2 sequences are LNHDA and SQIVND (reference sequence). The CDR3 is 14 residues long. CDR3 coding DNA: TGTGCCAGTAGTTTAGACAGGGGGACAGATACGCAGTATTTT. Protein sequence: CASSLDRGTDTQYF.

The chain carries TRBV29-1 and TRBJ2-1, with 9 bases identical to TRBD1. The trim removed 3 bases at V and 7 bases at J, leaving 7 bases unmatched. The CDR3 extends over 14 amino acids. Germline V gene data show CDR1 as SQVTM and CDR2 as ANQGSEA. CDR3 sequence (DNA): TGCAGCGTTGAGGGGTGGGACAGGGTGAATGAGCAGTTCTTC. It codes for CSVEGWDRVNEQFF.

Only one count was recorded for this clone. The V gene is TRBV11-2, the J gene TRBJ2-7; the match to TRBD1 covers 7 bases. The CDR3 sequence is 15 residues long. Per germline, CDR1 SGHAT and CDR2 FQNNGV. The V and J ends lost 5 bases and 0 bases, in that order; junction bases with no gene match: 7. CDR3 nucleotide sequence: TGTGCCAGCAGCCAGGGACAGACCAGCTCCTACGAGCAGTACTTC. Translating gives CASSQGQTSSYEQYF.

This chain links TRBV19 with TRBJ2-3, with D maybe TRBD2 (7 bases). This CDR3 region has 15 residues. Trimming left V 6 bases short and J 2 bases short, with 15 bases between. Germline V gene sequence: CDR1 LNHDA, CDR2 SQIVND (reference sequence). CDR3 residues: CASSTQGRDTDTQYF. CDR3 DNA: TGTGCCAGTAGCACCCAGGGGAGGGACACAGATACGCAGTATTTT.

The chain employs TRBV9 and TRBJ2-7; D is perhaps TRBD2 (6 bases). Trimming shortened V by 0 bases and J by 5 bases, and 18 bases separated the two germline ends. Germline lookup yields CDR1 SGDLS and CDR2 YYNGEE. The CDR3 is 16 residues long. CDR3 DNA sequence: TGTGCCAGCAGCGTAGATGGAGGGGATGCTGAGGACGAGCAGTACTTC. It codes for CASSVDGGDAEDEQYF.

This clone was found a few times. This sequence joins TRBV19 and TRBJ1-2; D is ambiguous. Germline V gene sequence: CDR1 LNHDA, CDR2 SQIVND (reference sequence). CDR3 length equals 13 residues. V lost 0 bases to trimming and J lost 4 bases, with 6 bases between them. The CDR3 sequence: CASSIEEGYGYTF. DNA for the CDR3: TGTGCCAGTAGTATAGAAGAAGGCTATGGCTACACCTTC.

This clone was counted once. This chain connects TRBV27 to TRBJ1-2; tentative D call: TRBD1 (6 bases). The V gene's germline CDR1 is MNHEY and CDR2 SMNVEV (reference sequence). The V end was cut by 2 bases, the J end by 0 bases, with 16 bases between. The CDR3 is 17 residues long. The CDR3 loop is CASSLGGPLVSNYGYTF. DNA for the CDR3: TGTGCCAGCAGTTTAGGGGGGCCCCTAGTTTCTAACTATGGCTACACCTTC.

In this sample, this clone turned up once. This chain links TRBV11-2 with TRBJ2-7; D gene ambiguous. Germline CDR1 SGHAT, CDR2 FQNNGV. The CDR3 has 13 residues. Between the trimmed V and J ends, which lost 0 bases and 2 bases, there was a span of 5 bases. CDR3 sequence reads: CASSLDITYEQYF. CDR3 nucleotide sequence: TGTGCCAGCAGCTTAGATATAACCTACGAGCAGTACTTC. Drawing the rest from reference TRBV11-2 and TRBJ2-7, the complete variable domain is EAGVAQSPRYKIIEKRQSVAFWCNPISGHATLYWYQQILGQGPKLLIQFQNNGVVDDSQLPKDRFSAERLKGVDSTLKIQPAKLEDSAVYLCASSLDITYEQYFGPGTRLTVT.

The rearrangement links TRBV5-1 to TRBJ2-1; D is unresolved. Between the trimmed V and J ends, which lost 5 bases and 0 bases, there was a span of 9 bases. The germline V gene encodes CDR1 SGHRS and CDR2 YFSETQ. The CDR3 sequence is 14 residues long. Here the CDR3 reads CASSPASSYNEQFF. The CDR3 DNA reads as TGCGCCAGCAGTCCCGCCAGCTCCTACAATGAGCAGTTCTTC.

CDR3 coding DNA: TGTGCCAGCAGCGCTGGGAGGGGGACTGGAAACACCATATATTTT. This codes for CASSAGRGTGNTIYF. The chain recombines TRBV9 with TRBJ1-3, with D maybe TRBD1 (6 bases). CDR3 length equals 15 residues. Germline V CDR1 and CDR2: SGDLS, YYNGEE. V was cut by 3 bases and J by 2 bases, with 12 bases left in between.

The J gene is TRBJ1-2, the V gene TRBV7-8; possibly TRBD1 for D (6 bases). Trimming took off 1 base at V and 4 bases at J, with 22 bases between the two ends. Germline CDR1 SGHVS, CDR2 FQNEAQ. The CDR3 length is 18 residues. CDR3 bases: TGTGCCAGCAGCTTAGGGGCCCCACACGGGGGGCGCGTCTATGGCTACACCTTC. It codes for CASSLGAPHGGRVYGYTF.

This clone was seen only a few times. The rearrangement joins TRBV6-1 to TRBJ1-3; D is possibly TRBD1 (6 bases). The V gene lost 3 bases and the J gene lost 4 bases, with 10 bases spanning the gap. This CDR3 has 14 residues. CDR1 is MNHNS and CDR2 is SASEGT in the germline V gene. The CDR3 here is CASSESGQGNTIYF. CDR3 nucleotides: TGTGCCAGCAGTGAGTCCGGACAGGGAAACACCATATATTTT.

The chain joins TRBV11-3 to TRBJ1-1; D not resolved. Trimming pared 4 bases from V and 8 bases from J, leaving 20 bases between. Germline V gene lookup returns CDR1 SGHNT and CDR2 YENEEA. This CDR3 is 15 amino acids long. Written as DNA, the CDR3 is TGTGCCAGCAGCTCCTCGTTCGCTTGGGGATACGAAGCTTTCTTT. Its translation: CASSSSFAWGYEAFF.

J is TRBJ1-4 and V is TRBV14; unclear D gene. CDR1 is SGHDN, CDR2 FVKESK, per germline. CDR3 length: 15 amino acids. The V and J ends lost 0 bases and 7 bases respectively, with 12 bases between them. CDR3 residues: CASSQEWKLGEKLFF. CDR3 sequence (DNA): TGTGCCAGCAGCCAAGAATGGAAGTTGGGTGAAAAACTGTTTTTT.

V gene TRBV11-2 combines with J gene TRBJ2-3; 7 bases are a match to TRBD1. The CDR3 contains 13 residues. Trimming cost V 2 bases and J 5 bases; bases outside gene matches: 1. CDR1 and CDR2 from the germline V gene are SGHAT and FQNNGV. The DNA for the CDR3 is TGTGCCAGCAGCTTAAACAGGGGAGATACGCAGTATTTT. Translation gives CASSLNRGDTQYF.

The V call is TRBV5-1, the J call TRBJ1-1; D is ambiguous. The V end lost 0 bases, the J end lost 2 bases, and 5 bases lay between the germline ends. CDR3 size: 13 residues. CDR1 and CDR2 (germline): SGHRS, YFSETQ. The CDR3 spells CASSLETNTEAFF. The CDR3 DNA reads TGCGCCAGCAGCTTGGAGACTAACACTGAAGCTTTCTTT.

The chain couples TRBV9 to TRBJ2-7; D is unclear. Trimming shortened V by 0 bases and J by 0 bases, and 7 bases separated the two germline ends. Germline values: CDR1 SGDLS, CDR2 YYNGEE. The CDR3 is 14 residues long. The CDR3 DNA reads TGTGCCAGCAGCGTAGATGGCAGCTCCTACGAGCAGTACTTC. This sequence encodes CASSVDGSSYEQYF.

This chain uses TRBV7-9 with TRBJ2-7; D call uncertain. In germline, CDR1 is SEHNR, CDR2 FQNEAQ (reference sequence). The CDR3 is 16 amino acids. Trimming took 2 bases from V and 4 from J, leaving 18 bases between them. The CDR3 coding sequence is TGTGCCAGCAGCTTAAGGTCGGACGGTGGCGGTTACGAGCAGTACTTC. It yields the protein CASSLRSDGGGYEQYF.

The rearrangement joins TRBV11-3 to TRBJ2-1, with D uncertain. Deletions cut 3 bases from V and 3 bases from J, with 12 bases between. CDR3 length: 15 amino acids. Germline CDR1 SGHNT, CDR2 YENEEA. CDR3: CASSLVRFDYNEQFF. DNA for the CDR3: TGTGCCAGCAGCTTGGTAAGGTTTGACTACAATGAGCAGTTCTTC. The full variable domain, in which reference TRBV11-3 and TRBJ2-1 provide the parts outside the CDR3, is EAGVVQSPRYKIIEKKQPVAFWCNPISGHNTLYWYLQNLGQGPELLIRYENEEAVDDSQLPKDRFSAERLKGVDSTLKIQPAELGDSAVYLCASSLVRFDYNEQFFGPGTRLTVL.

This chain joins TRBV6-5 and TRBJ1-2; TRBD1 matches at 7 bases. CDR1 is MNHEY and CDR2 is SVGAGI in the germline V gene. Trimming cost V 4 bases and J 5 bases; bases outside gene matches: 7. The CDR3 extends over 14 amino acids. The CDR3 spells CASSSPGQTYGYTF. The CDR3 nucleotides read TGTGCCAGCAGTTCCCCGGGACAGACGTATGGCTACACCTTC.

The V and J genes are TRBV6-1 and TRBJ2-5; 15 nucleotides agree with TRBD2. Germline V gene data show CDR1 as MNHNS and CDR2 as SASEGT. V shed 1 base and J 5 bases; nucleotides not matched to a gene: 11. The CDR3 totals 19 residues. The CDR3 nucleotides are TGTGCCAGCAGTGAAGACCGGACTAGCGGGGGGGGAAGATGGGAGACCCAGTACTTC. Its translation is CASSEDRTSGGGRWETQYF.